Below, one T cell receptor beta chain is given with its context. Antigen specificity is unknown. This entry is derived from a study of cytomegalovirus exposure and HLA in healthy donors. The primer mix had 60 Vbeta and 13 Jbeta primers. In the source study's methods: Unique TCR beta chains numbered roughly 84 million in a later analysis, with around 10 million shared. Measured with immunoSEQ multiplex PCR; TCRdb has only the in-frame clones, and not every one. V, J and clone size derive from that table, while D and trimming were established from the DNA sequence. The table shows under 200,000 clones, with about 77% occurring only once. Deletions cut 0 bases from V and 5 bases from J, with 9 bases between. This CDR3 is 14 amino acids long. Germline values: CDR1 SGHRS, CDR2 YFSETQ. General observations from the study: There were 150 to 200 TCR beta chains listed as cytomegalovirus-associated. In a later analysis, DRB1 alleles had the most associated TCRs; HLA-C alleles the fewest.

The gene calls are TRBV5-1 and TRBJ1-5; D perhaps matches TRBD1 (5 bases). Sequencing was carried out using PBMCs. The sequence was obtained from a woman aged 25 to 39 in good health and CMV-seropositive. In DNA form, the CDR3 reads TGCGCCAGCAGCTTGGAGGGGAAACATCAGCCCCAGCATTTT. Amino acids: CASSLEGKHQPQHF.